These 29 T cell receptor beta chains were sequenced from one sample in a study of CD8+CD57+ T cells in acquired aplastic anemia. Genomic DNA was employed as the template in profiling TCR beta VDJ and CDR3. TCRdb re-called the reads through MiXCR, storing one row per CDR3 protein. The sample consists of around 150,000 distinct CDR3 sequences, approximately 40% of them appearing once. Sequenced input: sorted CD4+, CD8+, or CD8+CD57+ T cells (not recorded which) from PBMCs. These receptors were obtained from a human donor in good health.

This clonotype was detected many times. The genes are TRBV7-2 and TRBJ1-5; D gene unclear. Trimming cost V 2 bases and J 7 bases, with 12 bases left between them. This CDR3 spans 14 amino acids. Per germline, CDR1 SGHTA and CDR2 FQGNSA. This chain's CDR3 is CASSLNAPPQPQHF. CDR3 DNA sequence: TGTGCCAGCAGCTTAAACGCCCCCCCACAGCCCCAGCATTTT.

This clonotype was counted a few times. The rearrangement links TRBV6-2 or TRBV6-3 to TRBJ2-1, with a tentative D call TRBD1 (5 bases). Germline V CDR1 and CDR2: MNHEY, SVGEGT. This CDR3 has 18 amino acids. Trimming removed 2 bases at V and 0 bases at J, with 17 bases between. CDR3 sequence reads: CASSYTSGTGRSYNEQFF. Here the CDR3 DNA reads TGTGCCAGCAGTTACACTTCGGGTACAGGTCGCTCCTACAATGAGCAGTTCTTC.

V and J are TRBV7-2 and TRBJ1-2; TRBD1 matches 9 bases. Germline CDR1 is SGHTA and CDR2 is FQGNSA. The CDR3 length is 13 residues. The junction had 4 bases not matched to a gene; V was cut back by 4 bases and J by 7 bases. The DNA for the CDR3 is TGTGCCAGCAGCTGGGGACAGGGAGCTGGCTACACCTTC. It yields the protein CASSWGQGAGYTF.

This clonotype was counted ten times or more. The chain joins TRBV4-1 to TRBJ2-5; D remains unclear. V was clipped by 0 bases and J by 4 bases, with 0 bases between them. The CDR3 totals 11 residues. Germline loops: CDR1 MGHRA, CDR2 YSYEKL. In nucleotides, the CDR3 is TGCGCCAGCAGCCAAGAAGAGACCCAGTACTTC. Residues: CASSQEETQYF.

This chain joins TRBV9 and TRBJ2-7; D is possibly TRBD1 (6 bases). V lost 4 bases and J 6 bases, leaving 17 bases between the germline ends. This CDR3 is 14 amino acids long. Per the germline V gene, CDR1 is SGDLS and CDR2 is YYNGEE. CDR3 DNA sequence: TGTGCCAGCAGCCCCAGGACAGTAGTTAGCGAGCAGTACTTC. It encodes CASSPRTVVSEQYF. Combining the CDR3 with reference TRBV9 and TRBJ2-7 gives the whole variable domain DSGVTQTPKHLITATGQRVTLRCSPRSGDLSVYWYQQSLDQGLQFLIQYYNGEERAKGNILERFSAQQFPDLHSELNLSSLELGDSALYFCASSPRTVVSEQYFGPGTRLTVT.

The gene calls are TRBV20-1 and TRBJ1-1; TRBD1 aligns across 7 bases. Germline CDR1 DFQATT, CDR2 SNEGSKA (reference sequence). The CDR3 has 13 residues. Trimming took 5 bases from V and 2 from J; bases not matched to a gene: 5. This chain's CDR3 is CSADGTANTEAFF. The CDR3 coding sequence is TGCAGTGCTGATGGGACAGCCAACACTGAAGCTTTCTTT.

J is TRBJ2-7 and V is TRBV7-9; TRBD1 aligns across 7 bases. The CDR3 consists of 14 residues. Trimming at V came to 6 bases and at J to 5 bases, leaving 10 bases not matched to a gene. Germline CDR1 is SEHNR and CDR2 is FQNEAQ (reference sequence). In DNA, the CDR3 is TGTGCCAGCAGTTTAAAAGGGGGCGCGGACGAGCAGTACTTC. Translated: CASSLKGGADEQYF.

There are many counts of this clonotype. V is TRBV7-8 and J is TRBJ2-7; tentatively, D is TRBD2 (6 bases). V lost 5 bases, J lost 0 bases, and 11 bases lay in between. This CDR3 contains 14 residues. CDR1 and CDR2 (germline): SGHVS, FQNEAQ. The CDR3 DNA follows: TGTGCCAGCAGCGGACTAACACTCTCCTACGAGCAGTACTTC. It encodes CASSGLTLSYEQYF.

This clonotype has more than one count but fewer than ten. Mismatch with germline at one junction end may stem from a read error. The chain uses TRBV10-1 and TRBJ2-3, with a tentative D call TRBD2 (6 bases). Germline V gene lookup returns CDR1 WNHNN and CDR2 SYGVQD (reference sequence). This CDR3 comprises 16 residues. The CDR3 reads CASSESGQGGSDTQYF. The CDR3 DNA reads TGCGCCAGCAGTGAGTCGGGGCAGGGAGGATCGGATACGCAATATTTT.

The V gene is TRBV6-4, the J gene TRBJ2-1; 15 nucleotides match TRBD2. Germline loops: CDR1 MRHNA, CDR2 SNTAGT. The CDR3 sequence is 19 residues long. J gave up 4 bases and V 0 bases, and 7 bases lay outside the gene matches. Here the CDR3 DNA reads TGTGCCAGCAGTGACTCTAGATGGGGACTAGCGGGAGGTTACAATGAGCAGTTCTTC. Encoded protein: CASSDSRWGLAGGYNEQFF.

This clonotype was detected ten times or more. The chain is built from TRBV20-1 and TRBJ2-4; D possibly corresponds to TRBD2 (5 bases). CDR3 length: 9 amino acids. V dropped 6 bases and J dropped 8 bases, with 5 bases sitting between them. Per germline, CDR1 DFQATT and CDR2 SNEGSKA (reference sequence). CDR3 in amino acids: CSAGDIQYF. CDR3 DNA: TGCAGTGCCGGGGACATTCAGTACTTC.

This clonotype was observed at least ten times. The V gene is TRBV12-3 or TRBV12-4, the J gene TRBJ1-4; D call uncertain. Between the trimmed V and J ends, which lost 5 bases and 6 bases, there was a span of 4 bases. There are 11 residues in the CDR3. CDR3 in DNA: TGTGCCAGCAGTCTCTATGAAAAACTGTTTTTT. It codes for CASSLYEKLFF.

This clonotype was counted only a few times. The chain employs TRBV5-4 and TRBJ2-7; 8 bases align to TRBD1. The junction had 6 bases not matched to a gene; V was cut back by 4 bases and J by 0 bases. The CDR3 extends over 15 amino acids. CDR1 SGHNT and CDR2 YYREEE come from the germline V gene (reference sequence). CDR3 protein: CASSRQGPISYEQYF. For the CDR3, the DNA is TGTGCCAGCAGCCGACAGGGGCCCATCTCCTACGAGCAGTACTTC.

The table lists this clonotype with many counts. The chain carries TRBV7-2 and TRBJ2-3, with D uncertain. The V end was cut by 5 bases, the J end by 3 bases, with 6 bases between. The CDR3 is 12 amino acids. Germline V lookup: CDR1 SGHTA, CDR2 FQGNSA. The CDR3 protein is CASSPPTDTQYF. CDR3 coding DNA: TGTGCCAGCAGCCCGCCGACAGATACGCAGTATTTT.

Only a few counts were recorded for this clonotype. One end of the junction fails to match germline, which may point to a read error. The V call is TRBV3-1, the J call TRBJ1-1, with unresolved D. The CDR3 is 11 residues long. Germline V CDR1 and CDR2: LGHDT, YNNKEL (reference sequence). CDR3 residues: CASSQGTEALF. The CDR3, as DNA: TGTGCCAGCAGCCAAGGCACTGAAGCTCTCTTT. Filled out from reference TRBV3-1 and TRBJ1-1, the complete variable domain reads DTAVSQTPKYLVTQMGNDKSIKCEQNLGHDTMYWYKQDSKKFLKIMFSYNNKELIINETVPNRFSPKSPDKAHLNLHINSLELGDSAVYFCASSQGTEALFGQGTRLTVV.

This clonotype occurred once. This chain connects TRBV5-1 to TRBJ2-5; D not certain. The CDR3 runs 14 residues. Trimming pared 4 bases from V and 5 bases from J, leaving 15 bases between. The germline CDR1 and CDR2 sequences are SGHRS and YFSETQ. CDR3: CASSADESGETQYF. The CDR3 DNA reads TGCGCCAGCAGCGCGGACGAAAGTGGGGAGACCCAGTACTTC.

V usage is TRBV19 and J usage is TRBJ1-2; D remains ambiguous. Germline assignment: CDR1 LNHDA and CDR2 SQIVND (reference sequence). The CDR3 extends over 12 amino acids. Deletions cut 11 bases from V and 4 bases from J, with 14 bases between. The CDR3 bases are TGTGCCGGATCCCGACGGGGCTATGGCTACACCTTC. Translating gives CAGSRRGYGYTF.

This clonotype was counted many times. The genes are TRBV7-9 and TRBJ2-7; 9 bases map to TRBD1. CDR3 length: 16 residues. Unmatched junction bases numbered 13, after V lost 10 bases and J lost 0 bases. The germline CDR1 and CDR2 sequences are SEHNR and FQNEAQ (reference sequence). This CDR3 reads CATRGGQGRYSYEQYF. The CDR3 DNA reads as TGTGCCACCCGCGGAGGACAGGGGCGATACTCCTACGAGCAGTACTTC.

The gene calls are TRBV5-1 and TRBJ2-7; a weak D match, TRBD2 (6 bases). This CDR3 has 15 amino acids. Germline lookup yields CDR1 SGHRS and CDR2 YFSETQ. Trimming took 1 base from V and 3 from J, leaving 14 bases between them. The CDR3 nucleotides read TGCGCCAGCAGCTTGAGTTGGGACTCGGTCTACGAGCAGTACTTC. Its protein product is CASSLSWDSVYEQYF.

In this sample, this clonotype turned up a few times. The genes are TRBV5-5 and TRBJ2-1; D unresolved. The CDR3 has 12 residues. Germline loops: CDR1 SGHKS, CDR2 YYEKEE (reference sequence). V shed 0 bases and J shed 8 bases, with 6 bases lying between them. The CDR3 region is CASSLGDDEQFF. CDR3 coding DNA: TGTGCCAGCAGCTTGGGCGACGATGAGCAGTTCTTC.

CDR3 protein: CASRGGRDTYTEAFF. The CDR3 bases are TGTGCCAGCAGGGGGGGCAGGGACACCTACACTGAAGCTTTCTTT. The chain links TRBV6-1 to TRBJ1-1; TRBD1 is a possible D gene (6 bases). This CDR3 is built from 15 residues. From germline, CDR1 is MNHNS and CDR2 SASEGT. Trimming stripped 6 bases from V and 3 bases from J, with 17 bases between.

This clonotype came up a few times. This rearrangement joins TRBV20-1 to TRBJ2-5; weak D call: TRBD1 (5 bases). The CDR3 covers 11 residues. With 8 bases removed from V and 5 bases from J, the gap between germline ends came to 12 bases. Germline assignment: CDR1 DFQATT and CDR2 SNEGSKA (reference sequence). Here the CDR3 reads CSPGGAETQYF. Written as DNA, the CDR3 is TGCAGTCCTGGTGGGGCTGAGACCCAGTACTTC.

This rearrangement joins TRBV14 to TRBJ2-7; D call uncertain. CDR3 length: 12 amino acids. V shed 5 bases and J shed 4 bases, with 9 bases lying between them. Looked up from germline, CDR1 is SGHDN and CDR2 is FVKESK. The CDR3: CASSSTPYEQYF. The CDR3 nucleotides read TGTGCCAGCAGCTCGACTCCTTACGAGCAGTACTTC.

The chain employs TRBV7-4 and TRBJ2-5; D possibly corresponds to TRBD2 (6 bases). Germline V gene lookup returns CDR1 SGHVT and CDR2 SQSDAQ. V shed 5 bases and J shed 5 bases, with 12 bases lying between them. This CDR3 is 13 amino acids long. DNA for the CDR3: TGTGCCAGCAGCCTGAGGAGGGAGGAGACCCAGTACTTC. Amino acids: CASSLRREETQYF.

The V and J genes are TRBV20-1 and TRBJ1-6, with a weak D call TRBD1 (6 bases). The CDR3 consists of 16 residues. CDR1 is DFQATT, CDR2 SNEGSKA, per germline (reference sequence). The V and J ends lost 6 bases and 0 bases respectively, with 15 bases between them. The CDR3 sequence: CSASRQESSYNSPLHF. The CDR3 nucleotides read TGCAGTGCGAGTAGACAGGAGAGCTCCTATAATTCACCCCTCCACTTT.

This clonotype was seen many times. The chain couples TRBV10-2 to TRBJ2-5; 8 bases line up with TRBD2. J gave up 1 base and V 5 bases, and 9 bases lay outside the gene matches. The CDR3 extends over 16 amino acids. CDR1 and CDR2 from the germline V gene are WSHSY and SAAADI. CDR3: CASSPLGGRSQETQYF. DNA of the CDR3: TGCGCCAGCAGTCCGTTGGGCGGGAGGAGCCAAGAGACCCAGTACTTC.

Many counts were recorded for this clonotype. The chain joins TRBV24-1 to TRBJ2-1; 14 nucleotides line up with TRBD2. The CDR3 consists of 18 residues. CDR1 and CDR2 from the germline V gene are KGHDR and SFDVKD. Unmatched junction bases numbered 11, after V lost 3 bases and J lost 8 bases. The chain's CDR3 is CATSDATTSGGALDEQFF. CDR3 bases: TGTGCCACCAGTGATGCTACGACTAGCGGGGGGGCCCTAGATGAGCAGTTCTTC.

This clonotype occurred many times. This chain connects TRBV5-1 to TRBJ2-7; 9 bases match TRBD1. J lost 6 bases, V lost 0 bases, and 7 bases had no gene match. CDR1 and CDR2 (germline): SGHRS, YFSETQ. The CDR3 covers 15 residues. The CDR3 DNA follows: TGCGCCAGCAGCTTGGCCGCTAACAGGGGGCCCGAGCAGTACTTC. Translation gives CASSLAANRGPEQYF.

V usage is TRBV25-1 and J usage is TRBJ2-2; D remains ambiguous. CDR3 length equals 16 residues. Per germline, CDR1 MGHDK and CDR2 SYGVNS. Trimming pared 2 bases from V and 0 bases from J, leaving 10 bases between. The CDR3 region has the DNA TGTGCCAGCAGTGAAAGGGCAGGACCGAACACCGGGGAGCTGTTTTTT. Protein product: CASSERAGPNTGELFF.